This T cell receptor (beta chain) derives from a study of CD8+ T cells in alopecia areata. Findings and caveats of the study: Sequence data from scalp samples additionally include resident alphabeta T cells of normal skin. In scalp and blood during tofacitinib, many expanded lesional clones persisted. Among the 100 top clones, expanded CD8+ clones, like scalp clonality, were significantly decreased by tofacitinib.

The CDR3 covers 14 residues. V lost 0 bases and J 2 bases, leaving 8 bases between the germline ends. Germline CDR1 SGHKS, CDR2 YYEKEE (reference sequence). The treatment was: oral pan-JAK inhibitor, 5-10 mg twice daily. Worth noting for this clone: The antigen remains unidentified.

Sequencing used cDNA as its template, made by extracting RNA and reverse transcribing it. The repertoire was sequenced with immunoSEQ multiplex PCR; TCRdb's copy has only in-frame clones and lacks some. The sample carries about 220,000 clones, roughly 56% recorded once. The sample was CD4+ T cells sorted from blood, taken at week 4, from a patient treated with tofacitinib. This clonotype was sampled from a human donor with alopecia areata. The chain is built from TRBV5-5 and TRBJ2-5; D is unresolved. The CDR3 spells CASSLARLQETQYF. CDR3 coding DNA: TGTGCCAGCAGCTTGGCCAGGCTACAAGAGACCCAGTACTTC.